These 27 T cell receptor beta chains were sequenced from one sample in a study of blood T cell repertoires in COVID-19. Profiling relied on immunoSEQ multiplex PCR, and the TCRdb table lists in-frame clones only, not all of them. The repertoire consists of about 280,000 clones, with roughly 90% occurring once and the leading ten covering around 10%. Material for sequencing was peripheral blood. The receptors shown here come from a woman aged 25-40 years with COVID-19, enrolled during active disease.

The chain couples TRBV20-1 to TRBJ1-2; D ambiguous. CDR1 DFQATT and CDR2 SNEGSKA come from the germline V gene (reference sequence). V shed 3 bases and J shed 7 bases, with 12 bases lying between them. The CDR3 is made up of 12 amino acids. CDR3 protein: CSASRGDGGYTF. The CDR3 DNA reads as TGCAGTGCTAGTCGGGGTGATGGTGGCTACACCTTC.

This clone was seen only once. The chain is built from TRBV5-1 and TRBJ1-6; TRBD1 matches 9 bases. V lost 2 bases to trimming and J lost 4 bases; unmatched junction nucleotides: 4. This CDR3 is 16 amino acids long. The germline CDR1 and CDR2 sequences are SGHRS and YFSETQ. The CDR3 region has the DNA TGCGCCAGCAGCTTACAGGGGGCGAGGTATAATTCACCCCTCCACTTT. Its translation: CASSLQGARYNSPLHF.

The rearrangement joins TRBV9 to TRBJ2-2; a weak D match, TRBD2 (5 bases). The CDR3 runs to 13 residues. In germline, CDR1 is SGDLS, CDR2 YYNGEE. V lost 0 bases, J lost 5 bases, and 5 bases lay in between. DNA for the CDR3: TGTGCCAGCAGCGTAGGAGGGACCGGGGAGCTGTTTTTT. This translates into CASSVGGTGELFF.

The rearrangement joins TRBV5-1 to TRBJ1-1; D is perhaps TRBD1 (6 bases). The CDR3 is made up of 15 amino acids. Germline values: CDR1 SGHRS, CDR2 YFSETQ. The V and J ends lost 2 bases and 0 bases respectively, with 11 bases between them. In nucleotides, the CDR3 is TGCGCCAGCAGCTTAAACAGGGAGATGAACACTGAAGCTTTCTTT. It codes for CASSLNREMNTEAFF. The full variable domain, its missing parts supplied by reference TRBV5-1 and TRBJ1-1, is KAGVTQTPRYLIKTRGQQVTLSCSPISGHRSVSWYQQTPGQGLQFLFEYFSETQRNKGNFPGRFSGRQFSNSRSEMNVSTLELGDSALYLCASSLNREMNTEAFFGQGTRLTVV.

This rearrangement joins TRBV27 to TRBJ1-1; TRBD1 aligns across 8 bases. CDR1 and CDR2 (germline): MNHEY, SMNVEV (reference sequence). This CDR3 has 14 residues. V lost 3 bases, J lost 5 bases, and 5 bases stayed unmatched. The CDR3 nucleotides are TGTGCCAGCAGTTTGGGGACAGGAGGAACTGAAGCTTTCTTT. This sequence encodes CASSLGTGGTEAFF.

This clone was seen only a few times. This chain connects TRBV14 to TRBJ2-5; no reliable D call. The CDR3 has 14 amino acids. V was trimmed by 5 bases and J by 4 bases, leaving 14 bases between them. Germline V CDR1 and CDR2: SGHDN, FVKESK. The CDR3 DNA sequence: TGTGCCAGCAGCATCGGTGGCGGTCTAGAGACCCAGTACTTC. Protein: CASSIGGGLETQYF.

CDR3 sequence (DNA): TGTGCCTGGAGTAGAGACAGGGGTGGCTACACCTTC. The encoded protein is CAWSRDRGGYTF. The chain links TRBV30 to TRBJ1-2, with 8 bases matching TRBD1. V shed 2 bases and J 7 bases; nucleotides not matched to a gene: 3. The CDR3 sequence is 12 residues long. Germline V CDR1 and CDR2: GTSNPN, SVGIG (reference sequence).

This clone occurred once. V gene TRBV3-1 (or the pseudogene TRBV3-2) combines with J gene TRBJ1-1; 7 bases align to TRBD1. Trimming took 4 bases from V and 5 from J; bases not matched to a gene: 7. Germline-derived CDR1 and CDR2 are LGHDT and YNNKEL (reference sequence). This CDR3 has 14 residues. This CDR3 is CASSLGQAGTEAFF. DNA of the CDR3: TGTGCCAGCAGCCTTGGACAGGCGGGGACTGAAGCTTTCTTT.

The chain carries TRBV5-5 and TRBJ1-6, with 7 bases that match TRBD1. CDR1 is SGHKS and CDR2 is YYEKEE in the germline V gene (reference sequence). With V trimmed by 1 base and J by 6 bases, 4 bases remained unmatched. This CDR3 spans 15 amino acids. The CDR3 region is CASSLLDRPNSPLHF. CDR3 DNA: TGTGCCAGCAGCTTGCTGGACAGGCCTAATTCACCCCTCCACTTT.

J is TRBJ2-5 and V is TRBV6-5, with a weak D call TRBD2 (6 bases). Trimming cost V 2 bases and J 4 bases, with 11 bases left between them. From germline, CDR1 is MNHEY and CDR2 SVGAGI. CDR3 length equals 14 residues. The CDR3 is CASSYTAGRETQYF. CDR3 sequence (DNA): TGTGCCAGCAGTTACACTGCGGGACGAGAGACCCAGTACTTC.

J is TRBJ1-2 and V is TRBV19; the match to TRBD1 covers 7 bases. Losses at the gene ends were 5 bases for V and 4 bases for J; bases not matched to a gene: 4. The CDR3 totals 13 residues. CDR1 LNHDA and CDR2 SQIVND come from the germline V gene (reference sequence). This chain's CDR3 is CASSDRATYGYTF. The CDR3 bases are TGTGCCAGTAGTGACAGGGCGACCTATGGCTACACCTTC.

The chain is built from TRBV12-3 or TRBV12-4 and TRBJ1-2; D is uncertain. This CDR3 spans 12 amino acids. The V gene lost 6 bases and the J gene lost 8 bases, with 13 bases spanning the gap. The DNA of the CDR3 is TGTGCCAGCAGCTACGTGGCGCGGGGCTACACCTTC. Translating gives CASSYVARGYTF.

The chain is built from TRBV5-5 and TRBJ1-2; TRBD1 agrees at 11 bases. CDR1 and CDR2 from the germline V gene are SGHKS and YYEKEE (reference sequence). The CDR3 consists of 15 residues. V gave up 4 bases and J gave up 6 bases; unmatched junction bases: 8. In DNA, the CDR3 is TGTGCCAGCAGCCTCTGGACAGGGGGCGAGAATGGCTACACCTTC. It encodes CASSLWTGGENGYTF.

J is TRBJ2-7 and V is TRBV5-4; 8 bases agree with TRBD1. CDR3 length: 14 residues. Trimming at V came to 4 bases and at J to 2 bases, leaving 5 bases not matched to a gene. Germline CDR1 SGHNT, CDR2 YYREEE (reference sequence). The CDR3 here is CASSMGQDTYEQYF. For the CDR3, the DNA is TGTGCCAGCAGCATGGGACAGGACACCTACGAGCAGTACTTC. Looking up the rest from reference TRBV5-4 and TRBJ2-7 gives the full variable domain: ETGVTQSPTHLIKTRGQQVTLRCSSQSGHNTVSWYQQALGQGPQFIFQYYREEENGRGNFPPRFSGLQFPNYSSELNVNALELDDSALYLCASSMGQDTYEQYFGPGTRLTVT.

The chain uses TRBV6-6 and TRBJ1-6; D perhaps matches TRBD1 (6 bases). Germline V gene sequence: CDR1 MNHNY, CDR2 SVGAGI (reference sequence). This CDR3 has 14 residues. V was shortened by 3 bases and J by 9 bases, with 12 bases between the two germline ends. The CDR3 reads CASSYGGGGSPLHF. In DNA, the CDR3 is TGTGCCAGCAGTTATGGGGGGGGCGGTTCACCCCTCCACTTT.

In its sample, this clone was seen once. The chain carries TRBV5-4 and TRBJ1-2; D may be TRBD1 (5 bases). Trimming took 4 bases from V and 3 from J, leaving 10 bases between them. This CDR3 is built from 13 residues. CDR1 and CDR2 from the germline V gene are SGHNT and YYREEE (reference sequence). The CDR3 DNA sequence: TGTGCCAGCAGCAAAACAGGAGACTATGGCTACACCTTC. This encodes CASSKTGDYGYTF.

J is TRBJ2-2 and V is TRBV4-1, with TRBD2 matching over 12 bases. V shed 5 bases and J 9 bases; nucleotides not matched to a gene: 7. The CDR3 spans 15 residues. Germline CDR1 reads MGHRA; CDR2 reads YSYEKL. The CDR3 protein is CASSLGLAGMRELFF. CDR3 in DNA: TGCGCCAGCAGCTTAGGACTAGCGGGGATGCGGGAGCTGTTTTTT.

The chain recombines TRBV3-1 (or the pseudogene TRBV3-2) with TRBJ2-7; a possible D gene is TRBD1 (5 bases). This CDR3 is 14 amino acids long. The V gene lost 5 bases and the J gene lost 6 bases, with 17 bases spanning the gap. From germline, CDR1 is LGHDT and CDR2 YNNKEL (reference sequence). The CDR3 coding sequence is TGTGCCAGCAGCTTCGGCCAGGGTGAGATCGAGCAGTACTTC. Encoded protein: CASSFGQGEIEQYF.

The chain combines TRBV10-3 with TRBJ2-7, with D uncertain. V was clipped by 0 bases and J by 3 bases, with 9 bases between them. This CDR3 spans 14 amino acids. Germline V lookup: CDR1 ENHRY, CDR2 SYGVKD. The CDR3 DNA follows: TGTGCCATCAGTGAGTCGACCCGGAGCTACGAGCAGTACTTC. Its protein is CAISESTRSYEQYF.

Concerning this clone: At the DNA level, this CDR3 is encoded by other sequences in the same sample as well. The chain employs TRBV4-1 and TRBJ2-7; 7 bases are shared with TRBD1. Germline V gives CDR1 MGHRA, CDR2 YSYEKL. The CDR3 has 13 residues. The V segment lost 1 base and the J segment 4 bases; nucleotides outside the gene matches: 1. The CDR3 spells CASSQVRGYEQYF. In nucleotides, the CDR3 is TGCGCCAGCAGCCAAGTCAGGGGGTACGAGCAGTACTTC.

Only a few counts were recorded for this clone. V is TRBV9 and J is TRBJ2-2, with TRBD2 identical over 8 bases. CDR1 is SGDLS, CDR2 YYNGEE, per germline. The length of the CDR3 is 17 residues. The V segment lost 4 bases and the J segment 5 bases; nucleotides outside the gene matches: 13. The DNA for the CDR3 is TGTGCCAGCAGCCCGACGATCGGGGGGGCGTTGACCGGGGAGCTGTTTTTT. Its translation is CASSPTIGGALTGELFF. Full variable domain (outside the CDR3, taken from reference TRBV9 and TRBJ2-2): DSGVTQTPKHLITATGQRVTLRCSPRSGDLSVYWYQQSLDQGLQFLIQYYNGEERAKGNILERFSAQQFPDLHSELNLSSLELGDSALYFCASSPTIGGALTGELFFGEGSRLTVL.

The chain carries TRBV6-5 and TRBJ1-1; D gene uncertain. Germline V gene sequence: CDR1 MNHEY, CDR2 SVGAGI. The length of the CDR3 is 11 residues. V was cut by 6 bases and J by 11 bases, with 13 bases left in between. This CDR3 reads CASSLGSRAFF. The CDR3 DNA sequence: TGTGCCAGCAGCTTGGGCAGTCGGGCTTTCTTT.

This chain uses TRBV7-9 with TRBJ1-2; TRBD1 matches at 7 bases. The CDR3 has 14 residues. From germline, CDR1 is SEHNR and CDR2 FQNEAQ (reference sequence). V was clipped by 5 bases and J by 6 bases; unmatched bases: 9. As DNA, the CDR3 is TGTGCCAGCAGCGAATCCGGGACAGTCGATGGCTACACCTTC. Translating gives CASSESGTVDGYTF.

The J gene is TRBJ2-7, the V gene TRBV7-7, with TRBD1 matching 8 bases. The CDR3 extends over 16 amino acids. J lost 0 bases, V lost 1 base, and 5 bases had no gene match. In germline, CDR1 is SSHAT, CDR2 FNYEAQ (reference sequence). The CDR3 here is CASSLEDRDLSYEQYF. CDR3 nucleotide sequence: TGTGCCAGCAGCTTAGAGGACAGGGACCTCTCCTACGAGCAGTACTTC.

This clone was detected once. The chain combines TRBV5-1 with TRBJ1-5, with TRBD1 as a possible D gene (6 bases). V shed 4 bases and J shed 6 bases, with 17 bases lying between them. Germline V gives CDR1 SGHRS, CDR2 YFSETQ. The CDR3 length is 15 residues. DNA for the CDR3: TGCGCCAGCAGCCTATACAGGGAGCAGGCTCAGCCCCAGCATTTT. Translating gives CASSLYREQAQPQHF.

The chain is built from TRBV2 and TRBJ2-1; 8 bases map to TRBD1. From germline, CDR1 is SNHLY and CDR2 FYNNEI. Trimming removed 10 bases from V and 4 bases from J; junction bases left unmatched: 9. This CDR3 region has 14 residues. Written as DNA, the CDR3 is TGTGCCACCTCTCCCGGGACAGGTTACAATGAGCAGTTCTTC. It yields the protein CATSPGTGYNEQFF.

This chain links TRBV4-1 with TRBJ1-3, with 8 bases fitting TRBD1. CDR3 length: 17 amino acids. In germline, CDR1 is MGHRA, CDR2 YSYEKL. The trim removed 4 bases at V and 0 bases at J, leaving 8 bases unmatched. The CDR3 DNA is TGCGCCAGCAGCCGCGGGACAGGAACGGTCTCTGGAAACACCATATATTTT. Its translation is CASSRGTGTVSGNTIYF.